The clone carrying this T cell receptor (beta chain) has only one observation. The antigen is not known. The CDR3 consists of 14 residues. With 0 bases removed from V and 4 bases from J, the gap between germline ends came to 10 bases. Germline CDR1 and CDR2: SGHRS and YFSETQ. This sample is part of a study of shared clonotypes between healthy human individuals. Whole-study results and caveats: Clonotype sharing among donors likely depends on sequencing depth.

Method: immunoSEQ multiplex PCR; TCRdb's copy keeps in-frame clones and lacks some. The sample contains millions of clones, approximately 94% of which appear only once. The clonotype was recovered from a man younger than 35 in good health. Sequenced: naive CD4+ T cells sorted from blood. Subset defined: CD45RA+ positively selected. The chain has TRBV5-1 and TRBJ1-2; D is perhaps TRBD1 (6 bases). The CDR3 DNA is TGCGCCAGCAGCTTGGCAGGGGCCTCCTATGGCTACACCTTC. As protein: CASSLAGASYGYTF.